The 20 T cell receptor beta chains below come from one sample, sequenced in a study of immune evolution from preneoplasia to lung adenocarcinoma (dated by TCRdb to about 2021). Library creation used the immunoSEQ multiplex PCR assay. TCRdb carries this immuneACCESS record with in-frame sequences only. Its versions omit some clonotypes, under half of them owing to an unresolved V gene in the studies checked, with the rest unexplained. This sample is represented by 4,000 or so clones; about 84% of them were singletons. Around 9% of the sample is held by the ten biggest clonotypes. Specimen: FFPE adjacent normal lung tissue. These receptors were obtained from a person aged 65 to 79 with lung adenocarcinoma.

The chain combines TRBV6-5 with TRBJ1-3; possibly TRBD1 for D (5 bases). Germline-derived CDR1 and CDR2 are MNHEY and SVGAGI. V lost 5 bases, J lost 4 bases, and 15 bases lay in between. The CDR3 runs to 15 residues. The DNA for the CDR3 is TGTGCCAGCAGTCCCTACGGGGGAGGGGGAAACACCATATATTTT. Its protein product is CASSPYGGGGNTIYF.

The chain combines TRBV28 with TRBJ1-1; no clear D. Germline V gives CDR1 MDHEN, CDR2 SYDVKM. V was trimmed by 5 bases and J by 3 bases, leaving 16 bases between them. This CDR3 spans 15 amino acids. CDR3 coding DNA: TGTGCCAGCAGTGGGAAGGATTCTATGTACACTGAAGCTTTCTTT. Amino acid sequence: CASSGKDSMYTEAFF.

The V and J genes are TRBV18 and TRBJ2-7; 7 bases fit TRBD1. Germline values: CDR1 KGHSH, CDR2 LQKENI. The CDR3 is 16 amino acids. J lost 0 bases, V lost 5 bases, and 10 bases had no gene match. CDR3 nucleotide sequence: TGTGCCAGCTCATCCTCAAGGGACAGTCTCTCCTACGAGCAGTACTTC. The encoded protein is CASSSSRDSLSYEQYF.

This chain joins TRBV28 and TRBJ1-2; no reliable D call. Trimming removed 5 bases at V and 2 bases at J, with 12 bases between. Per the germline V gene, CDR1 is MDHEN and CDR2 is SYDVKM. This CDR3 comprises 14 residues. The CDR3 DNA is TGTGCCAGCAGTCCGGGCCTCTTCAACTATGGCTACACCTTC. This translates into CASSPGLFNYGYTF.

This CDR3 is CASGREAFF. CDR3 bases: TGTGCCAGCGGGCGTGAAGCTTTCTTT. The chain couples TRBV6-5 to TRBJ1-1; D gene ambiguous. This CDR3 comprises 9 residues. The germline CDR1 and CDR2 sequences are MNHEY and SVGAGI. V was trimmed by 8 bases and J by 7 bases, leaving 5 bases between them.

The V and J genes are TRBV5-1 and TRBJ2-5; the D gene is possibly TRBD1 (6 bases). With 4 bases removed from V and 4 bases from J, the gap between germline ends came to 14 bases. The CDR3 covers 14 residues. Germline CDR1 and CDR2: SGHRS and YFSETQ. CDR3 bases: TGCGCCAGCAGCCCCCGAATGACAGGAGAGACCCAGTACTTC. Protein: CASSPRMTGETQYF.

The rearrangement links TRBV4-2 to TRBJ1-1; 7 positions agree with TRBD1. V trimming: 6 bases; J trimming: 6 bases; junction bases outside the gene matches: 16. CDR3 length: 16 residues. In germline, CDR1 is LGHNA, CDR2 YNFKEQ. The CDR3 DNA is TGTGCCAGCAGTCGCGAGCAACAGGGGAATCATCCTGAAGCTTTCTTT. As protein: CASSREQQGNHPEAFF.

The gene calls are TRBV19 and TRBJ2-7, with 8 bases identical to TRBD2. Germline CDR1 is LNHDA and CDR2 is SQIVND (reference sequence). V lost 3 bases, J lost 1 base, and 5 bases stayed unmatched. CDR3 size: 15 residues. CDR3 in amino acids: CASSIRSGISYEQYF. For the CDR3, the DNA is TGTGCCAGTAGTATCCGTAGCGGGATTTCCTACGAGCAGTACTTC.

In nucleotides, the CDR3 is TGTGCCAGCAGTTTCCGGGGGCGGGATCCGGACGAGCAGTACTTC. Protein: CASSFRGRDPDEQYF. The genes are TRBV28 and TRBJ2-7, with D perhaps being TRBD1 or TRBD2 (6 bases each). The CDR3 sequence is 15 residues long. Germline lookup yields CDR1 MDHEN and CDR2 SYDVKM. V was pared by 3 bases and J by 5 bases, with 17 bases between.

The chain combines TRBV28 with TRBJ1-2; TRBD1 matches 9 bases. CDR3 length: 15 amino acids. Germline loops: CDR1 MDHEN, CDR2 SYDVKM. V trimming: 1 base; J trimming: 10 bases; junction bases outside the gene matches: 10. CDR3 sequence: CASSLFLGQGQYYTF. The CDR3 region has the DNA TGTGCCAGCAGTTTATTCTTGGGACAGGGACAGTACTACACCTTC.

This clone was detected once. The V and J genes are TRBV6-1 and TRBJ2-1; 10 bases match TRBD2. V was clipped by 0 bases and J by 4 bases; unmatched bases: 3. CDR1 is MNHNS and CDR2 is SASEGT in the germline V gene. This CDR3 is built from 16 residues. The CDR3 sequence is CASSEALAGMYNEQFF. In DNA form, the CDR3 reads TGTGCCAGCAGTGAAGCACTAGCGGGGATGTACAATGAGCAGTTCTTC.

The chain joins TRBV6-1 to TRBJ2-7; TRBD1 is a possible D gene (5 bases). V was shortened by 3 bases and J by 7 bases, with 10 bases between the two germline ends. Germline-derived CDR1 and CDR2 are MNHNS and SASEGT. This CDR3 is 12 amino acids long. CDR3 sequence reads: CASSEAGFEQYF. CDR3 sequence (DNA): TGTGCCAGCAGTGAGGCAGGGTTTGAGCAGTACTTC.

The gene calls are TRBV2 and TRBJ2-7, with 9 bases matching TRBD1. Per germline, CDR1 SNHLY and CDR2 FYNNEI. This CDR3 spans 14 amino acids. Trimming at V came to 8 bases and at J to 3 bases, leaving 8 bases not matched to a gene. The CDR3 loop reads CASSGTGRGYEQYF. CDR3 in DNA: TGTGCCAGCTCCGGGACAGGGAGGGGCTACGAGCAGTACTTC.

The V call is TRBV6-5, the J call TRBJ2-1; 7 bases align to TRBD2. The germline CDR1 and CDR2 sequences are MNHEY and SVGAGI. J lost 12 bases, V lost 7 bases, and 12 bases had no gene match. The CDR3 length is 13 residues. The CDR3 loop is CASNNPGGLTQFF. As DNA, the CDR3 is TGTGCCAGCAATAACCCCGGGGGGTTAACGCAGTTCTTC.

The genes are TRBV2 and TRBJ2-5, with a possible D match to TRBD2 (6 bases). The V and J ends lost 4 bases and 2 bases respectively, with 8 bases between them. Germline V lookup: CDR1 SNHLY, CDR2 FYNNEI. The CDR3 length is 13 residues. As DNA, the CDR3 is TGTGCCAGCAGTGGACTAGGGCAAGAGACCCAGTACTTC. Its protein product is CASSGLGQETQYF.

This chain uses TRBV6-5 with TRBJ2-7, with D maybe TRBD1 (5 bases). CDR1 and CDR2 (germline): MNHEY, SVGAGI. The CDR3 is 13 amino acids. With 0 bases removed from V and 6 bases from J, the gap between germline ends came to 9 bases. The CDR3 sequence is CASSYSPGLEQYF. DNA of the CDR3: TGTGCCAGCAGTTACTCCCCAGGGCTCGAGCAGTACTTC.

The chain couples TRBV9 to TRBJ2-3; D may be TRBD2 (5 bases). This CDR3 has 15 amino acids. Trimming took 0 bases from V and 3 from J, leaving 11 bases between them. Germline CDR1 is SGDLS and CDR2 is YYNGEE. The DNA for the CDR3 is TGTGCCAGCAGCGTAGTGTACGGGAAAACAGATACGCAGTATTTT. Translating gives CASSVVYGKTDTQYF.

The chain carries TRBV28 and TRBJ2-3; maybe TRBD2 (7 bases). Trimming shortened V by 4 bases and J by 1 base, and 15 bases separated the two germline ends. The V gene's germline CDR1 is MDHEN and CDR2 SYDVKM. CDR3 length: 16 residues. CDR3 DNA: TGTGCCAGCAGTTCCCCTTGGGGGGGCGGCACAGATACGCAGTATTTT. This sequence encodes CASSSPWGGGTDTQYF.

This rearrangement joins TRBV6-6 to TRBJ2-5; 12 bases line up with TRBD2. Germline CDR1 MNHNY, CDR2 SVGAGI (reference sequence). This CDR3 is built from 16 residues. V trimming: 7 bases; J trimming: 2 bases; junction bases outside the gene matches: 8. CDR3 nucleotide sequence: TGTGCCAGCACTCTAGCGGGAGGGTTGGGACAAGAGACCCAGTACTTC. Amino acid sequence: CASTLAGGLGQETQYF.

This clone has just a few counts. The chain joins TRBV28 to TRBJ2-7; TRBD1 or TRBD2 may be the D gene (5 bases each). CDR1 and CDR2 from the germline V gene are MDHEN and SYDVKM. V was cut by 4 bases and J by 4 bases, with 11 bases left in between. This CDR3 region has 13 residues. CDR3 loop: CASSSPGPYEQYF. The CDR3 DNA reads TGTGCCAGCAGTTCACCGGGACCGTACGAGCAGTACTTC.